This TCR beta chain was recovered during a study of spatial heterogeneity in lung cancer. Study details: Sequences of the beta chain were consistently detected in greater numbers than alpha-chain sequences. Within raw reads, each unique TCR and UMI combination appeared on average more than ten times.

Each TCR cDNA molecule carried a unique molecular identifier. MiXCR, applied by TCRdb to the 5' RACE reads, yields one record per CDR3 protein. The sample holds about 120,000 distinct CDR3 sequences, approximately 12% seen once. V lost 0 bases and J lost 5; bases outside the gene matches: 5. The CDR3 runs to 15 residues. Germline V gives CDR1 MGHRA, CDR2 YSYEKL. Time point described: blood at routine non-recurrence follow-up after resection. The sequenced material consisted of unsorted whole RNA from tumor, nontumor lung or frozen PBMC. Material: PBMCs, obtained at follow-up. The chain is built from TRBV4-1 and TRBJ1-1, with TRBD1 matching 8 bases. This TCR derives from a male donor with early-stage non-small cell lung cancer. The CDR3 here is CASSQDPTGGTEAFF. CDR3 nucleotide sequence: TGCGCCAGCAGCCAAGATCCCACAGGGGGTACTGAAGCTTTCTTT.